A single sample gave rise to the 7 T cell receptor beta chains below, sequenced in a study of identifying expanded T cells in peripheral blood. The repertoire was sequenced with immunoSEQ multiplex PCR; TCRdb's copy has only in-frame clones and lacks some. The repertoire holds more than 50,000 clones, roughly four fifths seen once, with approximately 19% in the top ten. The sequencing input was blood. Receptors were obtained from a person aged 18 to 75 in good health.

The chain links TRBV12-5 to TRBJ2-7, with 10 bases that match TRBD2. The germline V gene encodes CDR1 LGHNT and CDR2 FRNRAP. V was clipped by 1 base and J by 6 bases; unmatched bases: 6. The CDR3 loop spans 15 amino acids. Here the CDR3 reads CASGLGPSGRAEQYF. CDR3 sequence (DNA): TGTGCTAGTGGTTTGGGGCCCAGCGGGAGGGCCGAGCAGTACTTC.

The chain combines TRBV19 with TRBJ2-5; D is possibly TRBD2 (5 bases). This CDR3 region has 16 residues. CDR1 and CDR2 (germline): LNHDA, SQIVND (reference sequence). Trimming left V 5 bases short and J 5 bases short, with 21 bases between. The CDR3 loop is CASSALSPSGRETQYF. CDR3 DNA: TGTGCCAGTAGTGCCCTTTCCCCGTCGGGAAGGGAGACCCAGTACTTC. The full variable domain, rest sourced from reference TRBV19 and TRBJ2-5, is DGGITQSPKYLFRKEGQNVTLSCEQNLNHDAMYWYRQDPGQGLRLIYYSQIVNDFQKGDIAEGYSVSREKKESFPLTVTSAQKNPTAFYLCASSALSPSGRETQYFGPGTRLLVL.

The chain employs TRBV2 and TRBJ1-2; possible D gene TRBD1, 6 bases. Trimming took 5 bases from V and 8 from J, leaving 12 bases between them. The V gene's germline CDR1 is SNHLY and CDR2 FYNNEI. This CDR3 contains 12 residues. CDR3 nucleotides: TGTGCCAGCAGTCCTGGGACACCCGGCTACACCTTC. This translates into CASSPGTPGYTF.

V and J are TRBV21-1 and TRBJ1-5. TRBV21-1 is reported as a pseudogene. This CDR3 region has 17 residues. The DNA for the CDR3 is TGTGCCAGCAGCAGGAAGGGCGCTTCCGATAGCAATCAGCCCCAGCATTTT. Protein product: CASSRKGASDSNQPQHF.

V usage is TRBV6-1 and J usage is TRBJ2-1; TRBD1 aligns across 8 bases. J was trimmed by 1 base and V by 8 bases; bases with no gene match: 1. This CDR3 comprises 13 residues. Germline lookup yields CDR1 MNHNS and CDR2 SASEGT. CDR3 sequence (DNA): TGTGCCAGCGACAGGGGTTCCTACAATGAGCAGTTCTTC. This translates into CASDRGSYNEQFF.

V and J are TRBV7-6 and TRBJ2-7; TRBD2 matches at 8 bases. This CDR3 region has 14 residues. V was pared by 4 bases and J by 4 bases, with 6 bases of the junction left unmatched. The germline V gene has CDR1 SGHVS and CDR2 FNYEAQ. CDR3 nucleotides: TGTGCCAGCAGCTCGAGCGGGAGCTTATACGAGCAGTACTTC. Encoded protein: CASSSSGSLYEQYF.

The chain has TRBV9 and TRBJ2-2; D unresolved. V lost 0 bases and J lost 1, with 4 bases in between. The CDR3 contains 14 residues. Germline V CDR1 and CDR2: SGDLS, YYNGEE. The CDR3 loop reads CASSVAGNTGELFF. The CDR3 DNA reads as TGTGCCAGCAGCGTAGCGGGGAACACCGGGGAGCTGTTTTTT.